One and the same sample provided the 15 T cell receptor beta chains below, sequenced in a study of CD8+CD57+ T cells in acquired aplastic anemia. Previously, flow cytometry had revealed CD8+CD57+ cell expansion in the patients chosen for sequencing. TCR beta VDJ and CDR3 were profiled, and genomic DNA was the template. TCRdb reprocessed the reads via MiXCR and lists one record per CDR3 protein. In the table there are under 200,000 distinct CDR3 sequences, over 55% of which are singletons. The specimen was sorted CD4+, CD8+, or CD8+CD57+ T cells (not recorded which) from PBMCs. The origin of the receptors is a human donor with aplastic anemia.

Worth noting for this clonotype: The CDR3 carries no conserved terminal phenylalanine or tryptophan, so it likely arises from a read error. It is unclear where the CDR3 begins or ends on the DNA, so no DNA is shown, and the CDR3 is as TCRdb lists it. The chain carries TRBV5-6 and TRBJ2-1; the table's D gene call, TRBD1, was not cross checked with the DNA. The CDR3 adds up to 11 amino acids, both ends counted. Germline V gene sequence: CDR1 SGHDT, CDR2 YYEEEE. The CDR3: CASSLAGTEFS.

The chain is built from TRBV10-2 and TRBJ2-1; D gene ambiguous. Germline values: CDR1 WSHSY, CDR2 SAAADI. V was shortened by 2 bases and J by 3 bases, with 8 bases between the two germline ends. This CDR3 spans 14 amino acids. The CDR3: CASSERRIYNEQFF. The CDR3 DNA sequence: TGCGCCAGCAGTGAGCGCAGAATCTACAATGAGCAGTTCTTC.

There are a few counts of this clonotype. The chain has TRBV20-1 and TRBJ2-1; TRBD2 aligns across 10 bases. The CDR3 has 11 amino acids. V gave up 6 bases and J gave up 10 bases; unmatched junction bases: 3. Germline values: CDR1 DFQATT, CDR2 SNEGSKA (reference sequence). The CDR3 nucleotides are TGCAGTGCGGGACTAGCGATAGAGCAGTTCTTC. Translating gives CSAGLAIEQFF.

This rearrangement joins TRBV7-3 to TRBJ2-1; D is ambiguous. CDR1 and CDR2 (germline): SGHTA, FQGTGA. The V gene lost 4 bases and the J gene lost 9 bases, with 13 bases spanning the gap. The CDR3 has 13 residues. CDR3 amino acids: CASSYGRFSEQFF. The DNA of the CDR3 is TGTGCCAGCAGCTACGGGCGGTTCAGTGAGCAGTTCTTC.

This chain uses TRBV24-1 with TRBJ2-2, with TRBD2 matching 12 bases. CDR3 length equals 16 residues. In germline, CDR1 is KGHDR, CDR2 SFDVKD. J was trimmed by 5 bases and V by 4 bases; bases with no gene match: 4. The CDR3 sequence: CATSEGLAGRTGELFF. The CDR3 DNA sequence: TGTGCCACCAGTGAAGGACTAGCGGGGAGAACCGGGGAGCTGTTTTTT.

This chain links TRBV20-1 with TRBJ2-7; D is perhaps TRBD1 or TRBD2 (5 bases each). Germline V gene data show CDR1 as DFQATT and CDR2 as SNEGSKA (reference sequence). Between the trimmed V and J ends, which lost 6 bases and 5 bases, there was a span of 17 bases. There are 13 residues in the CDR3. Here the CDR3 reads CSAMGELGDEQYF. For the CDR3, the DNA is TGCAGTGCCATGGGGGAACTGGGGGACGAGCAGTACTTC.

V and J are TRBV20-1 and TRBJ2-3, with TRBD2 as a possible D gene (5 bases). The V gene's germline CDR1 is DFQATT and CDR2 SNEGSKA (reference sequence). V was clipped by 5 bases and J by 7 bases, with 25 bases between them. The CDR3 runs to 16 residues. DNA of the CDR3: TGCAGTGCTCAGCCCGAGGTGAGGGCCACACACTATACGCAGTATTTT. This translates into CSAQPEVRATHYTQYF.

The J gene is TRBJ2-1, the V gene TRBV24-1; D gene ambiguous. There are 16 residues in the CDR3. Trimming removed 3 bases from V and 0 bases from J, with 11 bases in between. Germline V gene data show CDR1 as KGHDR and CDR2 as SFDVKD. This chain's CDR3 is CATSDHDWSSYNEQFF. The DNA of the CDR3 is TGTGCCACCAGTGATCATGACTGGAGCTCCTACAATGAGCAGTTCTTC.

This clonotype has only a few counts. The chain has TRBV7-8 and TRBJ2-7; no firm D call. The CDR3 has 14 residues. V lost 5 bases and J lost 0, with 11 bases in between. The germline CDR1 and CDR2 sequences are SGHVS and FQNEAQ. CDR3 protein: CASSQRRISYEQYF. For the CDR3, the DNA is TGTGCCAGCAGCCAGCGACGGATCTCCTACGAGCAGTACTTC. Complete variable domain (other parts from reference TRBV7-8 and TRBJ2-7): GAGVSQSPRYKVAKRGQDVALRCDPISGHVSLFWYQQALGQGPEFLTYFQNEAQLDKSGLPSDRFFAERPEGSVSTLKIQRTQQEDSAVYLCASSQRRISYEQYFGPGTRLTVT.

The CDR3 DNA reads as TGCAGTGGCAAAGACAGATACAATGAGCAGTTCTTC. It encodes CSGKDRYNEQFF. The V gene is TRBV20-1, the J gene TRBJ2-1; tentatively, D is TRBD1 (5 bases). Germline-derived CDR1 and CDR2 are DFQATT and SNEGSKA (reference sequence). V gave up 7 bases and J gave up 4 bases, with 11 bases separating them. The CDR3 is 12 amino acids.

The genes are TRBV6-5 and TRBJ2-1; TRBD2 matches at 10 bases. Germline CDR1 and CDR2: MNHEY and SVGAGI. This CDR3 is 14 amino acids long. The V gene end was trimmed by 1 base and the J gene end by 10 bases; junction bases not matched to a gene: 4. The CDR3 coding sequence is TGTGCCAGCAGTTACTTCTATAGCGGGAGGGAGCAGTTCTTC. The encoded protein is CASSYFYSGREQFF.

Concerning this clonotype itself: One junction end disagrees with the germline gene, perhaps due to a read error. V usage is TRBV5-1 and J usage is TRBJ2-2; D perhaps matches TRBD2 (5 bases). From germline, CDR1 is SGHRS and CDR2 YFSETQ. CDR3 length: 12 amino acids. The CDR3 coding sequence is TGCGCCAGCAGCTTGGAACAGTGGGAGCTGCTTTTT. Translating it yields CASSLEQWELLF.

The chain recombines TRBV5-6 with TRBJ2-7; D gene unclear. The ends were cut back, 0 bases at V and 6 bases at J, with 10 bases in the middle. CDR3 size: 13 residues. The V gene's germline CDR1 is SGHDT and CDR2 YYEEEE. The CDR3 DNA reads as TGTGCCAGCAGCTTGGGAGGTTACGGCGAGCAGTACTTC. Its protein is CASSLGGYGEQYF.

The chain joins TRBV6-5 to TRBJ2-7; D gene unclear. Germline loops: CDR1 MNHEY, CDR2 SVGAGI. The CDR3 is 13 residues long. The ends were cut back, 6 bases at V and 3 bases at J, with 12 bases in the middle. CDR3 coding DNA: TGTGCCAGCAGCTACCAGGAAGGCTACGAGCAGTACTTC. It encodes CASSYQEGYEQYF.

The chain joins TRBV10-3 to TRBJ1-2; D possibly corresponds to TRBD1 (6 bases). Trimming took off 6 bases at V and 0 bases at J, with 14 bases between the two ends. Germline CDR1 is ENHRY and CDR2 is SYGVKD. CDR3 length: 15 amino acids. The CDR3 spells CAISRTEVTNYGYTF. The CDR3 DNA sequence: TGTGCCATCAGCCGGACAGAAGTCACTAACTATGGCTACACCTTC.